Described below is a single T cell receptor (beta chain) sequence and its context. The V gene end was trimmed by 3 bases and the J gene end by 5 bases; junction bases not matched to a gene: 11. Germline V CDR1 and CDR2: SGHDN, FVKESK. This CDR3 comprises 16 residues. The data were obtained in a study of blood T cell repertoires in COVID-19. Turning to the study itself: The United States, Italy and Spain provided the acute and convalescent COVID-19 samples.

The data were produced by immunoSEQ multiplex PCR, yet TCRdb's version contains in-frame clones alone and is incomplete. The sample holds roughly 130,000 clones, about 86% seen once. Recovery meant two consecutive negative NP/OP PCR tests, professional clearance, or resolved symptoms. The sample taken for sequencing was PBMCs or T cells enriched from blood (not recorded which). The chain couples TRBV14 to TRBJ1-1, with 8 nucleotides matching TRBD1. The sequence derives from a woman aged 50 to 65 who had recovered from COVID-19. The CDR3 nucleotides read TGTGCCAGCAGCCAGCCTGGACAGGGAGAGAAAACTGAAGCTTTCTTT. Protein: CASSQPGQGEKTEAFF.